Below are 9 T cell receptor beta chains sequenced from a single sample in a study of cytomegalovirus exposure and HLA in healthy donors. PCR employed 60 Vbeta and 13 Jbeta primers. Only in-frame clones appear in the TCRdb table, and some are missing; sequencing was by immunoSEQ multiplex PCR. In the table there are around 160,000 clones, about 76% of which are singletons. The specimen sequenced was PBMCs. The receptors come from a woman aged 40 to 50 in good health and CMV-seropositive.

The chain joins TRBV2 to TRBJ1-4, with TRBD1 identical over 7 bases. V trimming: 7 bases; J trimming: 2 bases; junction bases outside the gene matches: 7. The CDR3 is 15 residues long. Germline assignment: CDR1 SNHLY and CDR2 FYNNEI. CDR3 in DNA: TGTGCCAGCAATGGGGGACAGACGACTAATGAAAAACTGTTTTTT. Its protein is CASNGGQTTNEKLFF.

The J gene is TRBJ2-1, the V gene TRBV6-1; D is possibly TRBD2 (6 bases). With 3 bases removed from V and 8 bases from J, the gap between germline ends came to 14 bases. The germline V gene encodes CDR1 MNHNS and CDR2 SASEGT. The CDR3 is 14 residues long. CDR3 DNA: TGTGCCAGCAGTGAGGAGGGAGGAGGGGATGAGCAGTTCTTC. Protein sequence: CASSEEGGGDEQFF.

The chain recombines TRBV7-8 with TRBJ2-5, with 9 positions matching TRBD2. The CDR3 contains 14 residues. The germline CDR1 and CDR2 sequences are SGHVS and FQNEAQ. Germline trimming cut 3 bases from V and 5 bases from J; bases unmatched to any gene: 4. This chain's CDR3 is CASSFGGGAETQYF. CDR3 DNA sequence: TGTGCCAGCAGCTTTGGCGGGGGGGCCGAGACCCAGTACTTC.

The chain carries TRBV6-7 and TRBJ2-1; 10 bases line up with TRBD2. TRBV6-7 is given ORF status, its function remaining uncertain. CDR3 size: 15 residues. V dropped 3 bases and J dropped 4; count of bases not matched to a gene: 3. The DNA for the CDR3 is TGTGCCAGCAGTTATGCTAGCGGGAGATACAATGAGCAGTTCTTC. Translated, it gives CASSYASGRYNEQFF.

This rearrangement joins TRBV10-3 to TRBJ1-2; D not resolved. CDR3 size: 13 residues. CDR1 ENHRY and CDR2 SYGVKD come from the germline V gene. Trimming cost V 0 bases and J 5 bases, with 7 bases left between them. The CDR3 region is CAISESREYGYTF. CDR3 coding DNA: TGTGCCATCAGTGAGTCGCGAGAGTATGGCTACACCTTC.

This rearrangement joins TRBV19 to TRBJ1-2; TRBD1 is a possible D gene (5 bases). The CDR3 extends over 14 amino acids. Trimming removed 11 bases at V and 10 bases at J, with 26 bases between. Germline CDR1 reads LNHDA; CDR2 reads SQIVND (reference sequence). This CDR3 is CAAGTGSNRLDYTF. CDR3 DNA: TGTGCCGCGGGGACGGGGTCTAATCGTTTGGACTACACCTTC.

The gene calls are TRBV5-1 and TRBJ2-5, with 8 bases lining up with TRBD1. The CDR3 is made up of 15 amino acids. Germline V gene lookup returns CDR1 SGHRS and CDR2 YFSETQ. Unmatched junction bases numbered 10, after V lost 4 bases and J lost 5 bases. The CDR3 spells CASSPAPDRVETQYF. The CDR3 DNA reads TGCGCCAGCAGCCCCGCACCGGACAGGGTTGAGACCCAGTACTTC.

The rearrangement joins TRBV7-9 to TRBJ1-5; D is perhaps TRBD1 (6 bases). This CDR3 has 14 residues. V gave up 3 bases and J gave up 3 bases, with 9 bases separating them. Germline V gene sequence: CDR1 SEHNR, CDR2 FQNEAQ (reference sequence). The chain's CDR3 is CASSFQGNNQPQHF. In DNA form, the CDR3 reads TGTGCCAGCAGCTTTCAGGGGAACAATCAGCCCCAGCATTTT.

The V gene is TRBV6-1, the J gene TRBJ2-7, with unresolved D. V lost 4 bases, J lost 0 bases, and 10 bases lay in between. Looked up from germline, CDR1 is MNHNS and CDR2 is SASEGT. The CDR3 is 14 amino acids. CDR3 loop: CASSVTVSSYEQYF. The CDR3 region has the DNA TGTGCCAGCAGTGTAACAGTCTCCTCCTACGAGCAGTACTTC.